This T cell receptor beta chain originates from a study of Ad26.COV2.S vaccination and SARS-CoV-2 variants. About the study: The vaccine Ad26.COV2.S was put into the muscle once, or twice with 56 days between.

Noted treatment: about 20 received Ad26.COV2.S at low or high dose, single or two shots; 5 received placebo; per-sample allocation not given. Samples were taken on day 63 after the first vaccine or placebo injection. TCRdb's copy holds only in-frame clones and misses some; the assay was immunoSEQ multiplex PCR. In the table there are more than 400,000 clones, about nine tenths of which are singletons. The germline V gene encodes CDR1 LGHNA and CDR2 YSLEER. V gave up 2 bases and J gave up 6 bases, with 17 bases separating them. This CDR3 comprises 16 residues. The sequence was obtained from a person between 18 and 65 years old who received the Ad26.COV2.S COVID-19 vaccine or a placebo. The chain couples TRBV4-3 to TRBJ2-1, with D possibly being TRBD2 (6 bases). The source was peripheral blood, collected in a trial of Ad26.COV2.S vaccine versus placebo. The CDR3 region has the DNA TGCGCCAGCAGCCAACTAACACGGGGGAATAGCAATGAGCAGTTCTTC. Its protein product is CASSQLTRGNSNEQFF.